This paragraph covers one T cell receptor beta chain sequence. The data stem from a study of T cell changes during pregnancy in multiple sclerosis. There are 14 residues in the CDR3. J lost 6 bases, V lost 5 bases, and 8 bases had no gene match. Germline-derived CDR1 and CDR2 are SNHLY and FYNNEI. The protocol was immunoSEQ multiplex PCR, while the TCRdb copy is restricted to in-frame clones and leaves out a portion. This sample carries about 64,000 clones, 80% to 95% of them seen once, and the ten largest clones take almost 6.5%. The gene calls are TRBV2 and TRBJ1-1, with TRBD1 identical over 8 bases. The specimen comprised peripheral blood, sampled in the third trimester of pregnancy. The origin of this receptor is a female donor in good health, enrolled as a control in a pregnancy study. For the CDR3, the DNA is TGTGCCAGCAGTTCTATTACAGGGGGACCTGAAGCTTTCTTT. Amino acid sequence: CASSSITGGPEAFF.